Listed below are T cell receptor beta chains from one sample, sequenced in a study of blood T cell repertoires in COVID-19. The protocol was immunoSEQ multiplex PCR, while the TCRdb copy is restricted to in-frame clones and leaves out a portion. The sample has around 120,000 clones, around 87% seen once. Sequences were obtained from peripheral blood. The receptors stem from a woman in her 70s with acute or convalescent COVID-19. Each CDR3 is given without its conserved first and last residue. The D gene is left open where the match is weak.

TRBV6-1	TRBJ1-2	.	ASSEALQATRPYT
TRBV4-1	TRBJ1-1	.	ASSRIGGRGIEAF
TRBV2	TRBJ1-1	TRBD1	ASSEDRDTEAF
TRBV28	TRBJ2-2	TRBD2	ASSSPHGGTSGGGNTGELF
TRBV4-1	TRBJ2-7	TRBD1	ASSQGTGYEQY
TRBV7-2	TRBJ2-1	.	ASSLVFGNYNEQF
TRBV27	TRBJ2-3	.	ASSRGSDTQY
TRBV28	TRBJ2-3	TRBD2	ASSPASGSTDTQY
TRBV11-2	TRBJ1-5	.	ASSLESGNQPQH
TRBV7-6	TRBJ2-1	TRBD2	ASSFIAGVRNEQF
TRBV4-1	TRBJ2-7	TRBD2	ASSPSSGGGSYEQY
TRBV7-2	TRBJ1-2	TRBD1	ASSLGQGPGYT
TRBV5-6	TRBJ2-4	TRBD1	ASSFLDRVKNIQY
TRBV6-1	TRBJ1-1	.	ASSEFVAENTEAF
TRBV6-5	TRBJ1-6	TRBD1	ASRVDRRYNSPLH
TRBV15	TRBJ2-2	.	ATSREVTADTGELF
TRBV2	TRBJ2-5	TRBD2	ACRGELETQY
TRBV13	TRBJ2-1	TRBD1	ASSLTGTYNEQF
TRBV10-3	TRBJ1-3	TRBD1	AISEGQGSGNTIY
TRBV3-1/TRBV3-2	TRBJ1-1	.	ASSQSQKAF
TRBV7-3	TRBJ2-5	TRBD1	ASSPQGAARETQY
TRBV3-1/TRBV3-2	TRBJ1-1	TRBD1	ASSLRQGGLSEAF
TRBV19	TRBJ1-2	TRBD1	ASSIAGDRGYGYT
TRBV7-3	TRBJ1-1	TRBD1	ASSPQPGQGVAF
TRBV2	TRBJ1-4	.	ASTGQTATNEKLF